Described below is a single T cell receptor beta chain sequence and its context. Antigen specificity is unknown. The data stem from a study of radiotherapy plus CTLA-4 blockade in lung cancer. Across the whole study: Objective responses emerged in 15% to 20% of patients, and roughly 30% attained disease control. Whole-study findings and limits: Radiotherapy was combined with ipilimumab, and tumor-derived TCR clones then expanded in blood. In blood, early T cell clone dynamics reportedly predicted response best, together with interferon-beta.

Sequenced by immunoSEQ multiplex PCR; TCRdb stores in-frame clones only, minus some. This repertoire shows 35,000 to 45,000 clones, roughly three quarters found once; its top ten account for under 3%. The CDR3 covers 16 residues. Germline CDR1 and CDR2: SGHVS and FQNEAQ. V trimming: 3 bases; J trimming: 0 bases; junction bases outside the gene matches: 7. The study gave focal radiation plus ipilimumab CTLA-4 blockade to patients with chemo-refractory metastatic non-small-cell lung cancer. The J gene is TRBJ2-7, the V gene TRBV7-8; 8 bases fit TRBD1. The sequence derives from a human donor with non-small cell lung cancer whose response to radiotherapy plus ipilimumab could not be evaluated. The sequencing here drew on peripheral blood, taken from a patient treated with radiotherapy plus ipilimumab. In DNA form, the CDR3 reads TGTGCCAGCAGCTTTCCCAGGACAGGGAACTCCTACGAGCAGTACTTC. This codes for CASSFPRTGNSYEQYF.